This TCR beta chain originates from a study of T cell clones after liver transplantation. The CDR3 is made up of 13 amino acids. Germline CDR1 SGDLS, CDR2 YYNGEE. Trimming pared 2 bases from V and 0 bases from J, leaving 5 bases between. Profiling relied on immunoSEQ multiplex PCR, and the TCRdb table lists in-frame clones only, not all of them. The table includes around 120,000 clones, approximately 90% detected once. This clone appeared a single time. Sequences were derived from CD4+ T cells from blood, sampled 12 months after liver transplant. The origin of this receptor is a human patient who received a liver transplant. Some of the T cells may derive from the graft donor. The J gene is TRBJ1-1, the V gene TRBV9; D unresolved. The CDR3 DNA is TGTGCCAGCAGCGTCGACTTGAACACTGAAGCTTTCTTT. Its protein is CASSVDLNTEAFF.